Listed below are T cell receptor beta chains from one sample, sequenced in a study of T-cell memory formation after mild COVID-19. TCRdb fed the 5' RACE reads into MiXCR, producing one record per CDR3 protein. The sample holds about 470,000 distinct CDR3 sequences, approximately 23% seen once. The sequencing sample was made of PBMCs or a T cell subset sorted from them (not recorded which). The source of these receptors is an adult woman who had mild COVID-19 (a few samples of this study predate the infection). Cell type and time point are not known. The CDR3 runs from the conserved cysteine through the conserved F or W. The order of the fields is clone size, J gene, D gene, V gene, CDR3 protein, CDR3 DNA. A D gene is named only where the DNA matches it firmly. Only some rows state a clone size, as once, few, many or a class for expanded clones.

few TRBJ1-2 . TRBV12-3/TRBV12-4 CASSLGSSSGYTF TGTGCCAGCAGTTTAGGATCGTCCTCAGGCTACACCTTC
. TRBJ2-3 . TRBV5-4 CASSWGGGSTDTQYF TGTGCCAGCAGCTGGGGGGGCGGGAGCACAGATACGCAGTATTTT
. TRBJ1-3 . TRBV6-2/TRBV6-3 CASSYDETGNTIYF TGTGCCAGCAGTTACGATGAAACTGGAAACACCATATATTTT
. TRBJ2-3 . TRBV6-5 CASSYSSSRVSTDTQYF TGTGCCAGCAGTTACTCGAGTAGCAGGGTTAGCACAGATACGCAGTATTTT
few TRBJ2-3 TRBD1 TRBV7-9 CAGSIGTGSTDTQYF TGTGCCGGCTCTATCGGGACAGGGAGCACAGATACGCAGTATTTT
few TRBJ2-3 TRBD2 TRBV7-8 CASSPQRLAGGQGDTQYF TGTGCCAGCAGCCCCCAACGACTAGCGGGGGGTCAGGGGGATACGCAGTATTTT
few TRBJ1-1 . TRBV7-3 CASSLGGSQNTEAFF TGTGCCAGCAGCTTGGGGGGGAGTCAGAACACTGAAGCTTTCTTT
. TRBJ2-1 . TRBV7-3 CASSLRGGETYNEQFF TGTGCCAGCAGCTTACGCGGCGGGGAGACCTACAATGAGCAGTTCTTC
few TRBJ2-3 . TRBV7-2 CASSLVSPVDTQYF TGTGCCAGCAGCTTAGTAAGCCCGGTAGATACGCAGTATTTT
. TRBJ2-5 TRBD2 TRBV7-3 CASSLTAPPSGRKETQYF TGTGCCAGCAGCCTAACGGCTCCCCCGAGCGGGAGAAAAGAGACCCAGTACTTC
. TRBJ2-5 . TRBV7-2 CASSLAAGAWETQYF TGTGCCAGCAGCTTAGCGGCAGGGGCTTGGGAGACCCAGTACTTC
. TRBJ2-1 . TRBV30 CAWSVGAGNEQFF TGTGCCTGGAGTGTCGGTGCCGGGAACGAGCAGTTCTTC
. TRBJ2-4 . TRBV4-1 CASRLRGRGAVLAKNIQYF TGCGCCAGCCGCCTCCGGGGCAGGGGTGCCGTTTTAGCCAAAAACATTCAGTACTTC
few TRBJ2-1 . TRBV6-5 CASSYSLEGGTDEQFF TGTGCCAGCAGTTACTCGTTGGAGGGCGGGACGGATGAGCAGTTCTTC
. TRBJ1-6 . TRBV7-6 CASSQKALGASPLHF TGTGCCAGCAGCCAAAAAGCATTAGGCGCTTCACCCCTCCACTTT
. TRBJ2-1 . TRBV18 CASSPPDRSSYNEQFF TGTGCCAGCTCACCACCCGACAGGTCTTCCTACAATGAGCAGTTCTTC
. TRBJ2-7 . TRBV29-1 CSVLDTEAYEQYF TGCAGCGTATTGGACACGGAGGCCTACGAGCAGTACTTC
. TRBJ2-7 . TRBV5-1 CASRQQGGEQYF TGCGCCAGCAGACAACAGGGAGGTGAGCAGTACTTC
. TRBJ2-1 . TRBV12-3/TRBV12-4 CASSFLGPPAYNEQFF TGTGCCAGCAGTTTCCTAGGGCCGCCCGCCTACAATGAGCAGTTCTTC
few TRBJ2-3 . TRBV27 CASSLYSGHTDTQYF TGTGCCAGCAGTTTATATAGCGGACACACAGATACGCAGTATTTT
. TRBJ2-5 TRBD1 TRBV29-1 CSATTGGGETQYF TGCAGCGCCACAACAGGGGGCGGGGAGACCCAGTACTTC
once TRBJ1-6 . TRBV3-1 CASGFLTGSNSPLHF TGTGCCAGCGGGTTCCTTACAGGGTCCAATTCACCCCTCCACTTT
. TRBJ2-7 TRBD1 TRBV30 CAWSVLQGAYWEQYF TGTGCCTGGAGTGTACTTCAGGGGGCGTACTGGGAGCAGTACTTC
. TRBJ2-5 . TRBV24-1 CATSDFNPGTETQYF TGTGCCACCAGTGATTTTAATCCAGGGACGGAGACCCAGTACTTC
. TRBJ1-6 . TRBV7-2 CASSLGTGWGNSPLHF TGTGCCAGCAGCTTAGGTACAGGGTGGGGCAATTCACCCCTCCACTTT
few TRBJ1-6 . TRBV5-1 CASSAGTAPEEVLHF TGCGCCAGCAGCGCTGGCACCGCCCCCGAGGAAGTCCTCCACTTT
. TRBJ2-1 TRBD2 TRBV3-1 CASSPLEGLAGFNEQFF TGTGCCAGCAGCCCACTGGAGGGACTAGCGGGCTTCAATGAGCAGTTCTTC
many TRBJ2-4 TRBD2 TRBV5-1 CASSAYPGLAGVLAKNIQYF TGCGCCAGCAGCGCATACCCGGGACTAGCGGGAGTCCTGGCCAAAAACATTCAGTACTTC
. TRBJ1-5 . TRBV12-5 CASKYGGQPQHF TGTGCTAGTAAATATGGGGGGCAGCCCCAGCATTTT
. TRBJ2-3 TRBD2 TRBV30 CAGRTWGGDTQYF TGTGCTGGGAGGACATGGGGGGGAGATACGCAGTATTTT
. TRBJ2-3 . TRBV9 CASSVGGYTDTQYF TGTGCCAGCAGCGTGGGGGGCTACACAGATACGCAGTATTTT
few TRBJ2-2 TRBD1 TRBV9 CASSGRQGENTGELFF TGTGCCAGCAGCGGCCGACAGGGGGAGAACACCGGGGAGCTGTTTTTT
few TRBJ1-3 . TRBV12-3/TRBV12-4 CASTLASSGNTIYF TGTGCCAGCACTCTAGCCAGCTCTGGAAACACCATATATTTT
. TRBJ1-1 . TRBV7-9 CASSSRNTEAFF TGTGCCAGCAGCTCCAGGAACACTGAAGCTTTCTTT
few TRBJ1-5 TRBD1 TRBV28 CASSSTGTGGQPQHF TGTGCCAGCAGTTCCACAGGGACAGGGGGTCAGCCCCAGCATTTT
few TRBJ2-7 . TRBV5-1 CASSPESGGGFFEQYF TGCGCCAGCAGCCCAGAATCGGGCGGGGGCTTTTTCGAGCAGTACTTC
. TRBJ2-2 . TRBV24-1 CATSDSGSIDGELFF TGTGCCACCAGTGATTCTGGTAGCATCGACGGGGAGCTGTTTTTT
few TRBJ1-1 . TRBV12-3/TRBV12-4 CASSRGTPNTEAFF TGTGCCAGCAGTCGTGGGACACCGAACACTGAAGCTTTCTTT
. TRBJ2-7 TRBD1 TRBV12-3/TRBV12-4 CASSLKSGTGTYEQYF TGTGCCAGCAGTTTGAAATCTGGGACAGGGACCTACGAGCAGTACTTC
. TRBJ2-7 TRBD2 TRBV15 CATSGWEAQREDYEQYF TGTGCCACCAGCGGCTGGGAGGCCCAGCGGGAGGATTACGAGCAGTACTTC
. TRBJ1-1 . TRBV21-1 CASSKMAGCATEAFF TGTGCCAGCAGCAAAATGGCAGGCTGTGCAACTGAAGCTTTCTTT
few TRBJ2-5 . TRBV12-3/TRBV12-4 CASSFRLGYQETQYF TGTGCCAGCAGCTTTAGATTAGGGTACCAAGAGACCCAGTACTTC
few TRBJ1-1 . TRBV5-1 CASSSTSGNTEAFF TGCGCCAGCAGCTCGACTTCCGGGAACACTGAAGCTTTCTTT
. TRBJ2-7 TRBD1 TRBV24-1 CATSDLRDRAYEQYF TGTGCCACCAGTGATTTGAGGGACAGGGCCTACGAGCAGTACTTC
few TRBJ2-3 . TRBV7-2 CASSSRRQQTTDTQYF TGTGCCAGCAGCTCCCGTCGACAGCAAACCACAGATACGCAGTATTTT
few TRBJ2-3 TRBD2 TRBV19 CASSRLAASTDTQYF TGTGCCAGTAGTCGACTAGCGGCTAGCACAGATACGCAGTATTTT
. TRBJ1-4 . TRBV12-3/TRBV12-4 CASSLGQGTEKLFF TGTGCCAGCAGTTTAGGGCAGGGTACTGAAAAACTGTTTTTT
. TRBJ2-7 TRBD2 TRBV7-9 CASSIGLAGGSYEQYF TGTGCCAGCAGCATCGGACTAGCGGGAGGAAGCTACGAGCAGTACTTC
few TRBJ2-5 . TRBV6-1 CASSGASFDQYF TGTGCCAGCAGTGGGGCCTCTTTTGACCAGTACTTC
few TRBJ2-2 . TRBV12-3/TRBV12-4 CASSLSLGLGSTGELFF TGTGCCAGCAGTTTAAGTCTCGGCCTGGGGAGCACCGGGGAGCTGTTTTTT
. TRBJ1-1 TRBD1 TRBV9 CASSVSDRGHTEAFF TGTGCCAGCAGCGTTTCGGACAGGGGGCATACTGAAGCTTTCTTT
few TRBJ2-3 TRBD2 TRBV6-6 CASRTSGGQLDTQYF TGTGCCAGCAGGACTAGCGGGGGGCAGCTCGATACGCAGTATTTT
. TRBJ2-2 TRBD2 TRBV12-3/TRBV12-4 CASSLGREGTGELFF TGTGCCAGCAGTTTAGGCAGGGAGGGGACCGGGGAGCTGTTTTTT
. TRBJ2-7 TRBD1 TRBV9 CASSVGDRGLFLYEQYF TGTGCCAGCAGCGTAGGGGACAGGGGGCTTTTTCTCTACGAGCAGTACTTC
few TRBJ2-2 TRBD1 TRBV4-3 CASCSNRGNGELFF TGCGCCAGCTGTAGCAACAGGGGAAACGGGGAGCTGTTTTTT
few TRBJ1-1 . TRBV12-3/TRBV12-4 CASSQLTGIGEAFF TGTGCCAGCAGTCAATTGACAGGAATTGGTGAAGCTTTCTTT
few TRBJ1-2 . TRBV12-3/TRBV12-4 CASRGEGANYGYTF TGTGCCAGCAGGGGGGAGGGAGCTAACTATGGCTACACCTTC
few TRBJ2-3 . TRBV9 CASSFRTTDTQYF TGTGCCAGCAGCTTCCGGACCACAGATACGCAGTATTTT
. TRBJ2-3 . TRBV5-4 CASSVPRGGRTDTQYF TGTGCCAGCAGCGTCCCCAGGGGAGGGCGCACAGATACGCAGTATTTT